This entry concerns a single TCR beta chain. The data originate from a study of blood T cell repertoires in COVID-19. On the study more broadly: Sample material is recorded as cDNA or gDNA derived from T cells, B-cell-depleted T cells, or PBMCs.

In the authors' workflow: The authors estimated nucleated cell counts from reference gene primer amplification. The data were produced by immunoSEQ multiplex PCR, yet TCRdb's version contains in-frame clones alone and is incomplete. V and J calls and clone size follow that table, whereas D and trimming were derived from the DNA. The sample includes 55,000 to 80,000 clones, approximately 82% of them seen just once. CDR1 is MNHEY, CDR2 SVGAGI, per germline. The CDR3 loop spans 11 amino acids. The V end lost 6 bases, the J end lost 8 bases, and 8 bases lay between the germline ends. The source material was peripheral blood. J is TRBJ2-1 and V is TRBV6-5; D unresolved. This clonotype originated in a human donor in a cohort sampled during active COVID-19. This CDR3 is CASRSRYEQFF. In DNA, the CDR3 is TGTGCCAGCAGAAGTAGATATGAGCAGTTCTTC.